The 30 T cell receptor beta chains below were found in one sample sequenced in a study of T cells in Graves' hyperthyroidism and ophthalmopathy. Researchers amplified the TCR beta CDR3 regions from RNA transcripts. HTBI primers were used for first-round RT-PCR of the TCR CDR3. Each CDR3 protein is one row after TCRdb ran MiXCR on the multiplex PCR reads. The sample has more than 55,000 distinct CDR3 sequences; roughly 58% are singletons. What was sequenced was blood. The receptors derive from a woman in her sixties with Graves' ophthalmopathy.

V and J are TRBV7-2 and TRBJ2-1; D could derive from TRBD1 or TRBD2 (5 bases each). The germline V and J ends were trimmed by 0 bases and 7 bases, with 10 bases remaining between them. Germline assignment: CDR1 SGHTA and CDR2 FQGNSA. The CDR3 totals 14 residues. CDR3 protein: CASSLAGVTNEQFF. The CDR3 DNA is TGTGCCAGCAGCTTAGCGGGGGTGACTAATGAGCAGTTCTTC.

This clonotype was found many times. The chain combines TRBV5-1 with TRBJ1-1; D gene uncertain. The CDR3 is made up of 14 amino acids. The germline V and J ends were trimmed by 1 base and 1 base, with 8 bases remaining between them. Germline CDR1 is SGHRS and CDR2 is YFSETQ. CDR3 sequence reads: CASSLRRQNTEAFF. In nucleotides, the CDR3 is TGCGCCAGCAGCTTGAGGAGACAGAACACTGAAGCTTTCTTT.

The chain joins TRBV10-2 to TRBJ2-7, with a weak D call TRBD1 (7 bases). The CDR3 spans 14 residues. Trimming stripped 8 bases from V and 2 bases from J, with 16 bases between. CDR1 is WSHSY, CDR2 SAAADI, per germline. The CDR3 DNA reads TGCGCCAGCCGGCTCGCAGGGGGGACCTACGAGCAGTACTTC. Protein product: CASRLAGGTYEQYF.

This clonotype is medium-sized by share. Written as DNA, the CDR3 is TGTGCCAGCAGTGAAAGGACGGTTAATGAAAAACTGTTTTTT. This encodes CASSERTVNEKLFF. The rearrangement uses TRBV25-1 and TRBJ1-4, with D hard to call. Germline V gene lookup returns CDR1 MGHDK and CDR2 SYGVNS. Trimming pared 2 bases from V and 4 bases from J, leaving 8 bases between. The CDR3 totals 14 residues.

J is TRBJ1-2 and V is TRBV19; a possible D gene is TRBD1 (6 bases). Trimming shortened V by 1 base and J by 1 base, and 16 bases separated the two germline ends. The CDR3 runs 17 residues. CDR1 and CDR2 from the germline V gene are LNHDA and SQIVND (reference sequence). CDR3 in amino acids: CASSIAKRQEVNYGYTF. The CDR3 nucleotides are TGTGCCAGTAGTATAGCGAAAAGACAGGAAGTTAACTATGGCTACACCTTC.

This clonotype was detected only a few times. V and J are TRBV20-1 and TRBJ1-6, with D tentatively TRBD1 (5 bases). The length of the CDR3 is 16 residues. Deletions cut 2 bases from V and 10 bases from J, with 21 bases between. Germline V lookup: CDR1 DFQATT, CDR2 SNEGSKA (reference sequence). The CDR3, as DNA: TGCAGTGCTAGAACAACAGGTCAGCATGGGGGATCACCCCTCCACTTT. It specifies CSARTTGQHGGSPLHF.

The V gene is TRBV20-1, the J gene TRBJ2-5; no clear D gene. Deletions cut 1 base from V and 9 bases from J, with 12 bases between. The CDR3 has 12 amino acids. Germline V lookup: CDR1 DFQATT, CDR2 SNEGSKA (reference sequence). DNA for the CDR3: TGCAGTGCTAGAGGCGGCCAGACCTCCCAGTACTTC. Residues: CSARGGQTSQYF.

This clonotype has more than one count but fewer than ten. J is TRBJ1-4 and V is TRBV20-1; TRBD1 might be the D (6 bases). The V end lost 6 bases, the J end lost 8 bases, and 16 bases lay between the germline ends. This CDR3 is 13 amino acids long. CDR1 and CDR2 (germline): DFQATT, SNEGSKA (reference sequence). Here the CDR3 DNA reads TGCAGTGCAAATGGACAGTCGGTCGAAAAACTGTTTTTT. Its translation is CSANGQSVEKLFF.

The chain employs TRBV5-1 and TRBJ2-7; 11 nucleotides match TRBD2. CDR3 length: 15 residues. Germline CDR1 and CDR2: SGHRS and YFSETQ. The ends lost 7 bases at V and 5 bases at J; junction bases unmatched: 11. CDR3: CASGGGTSGRNEQYF. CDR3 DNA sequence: TGCGCCAGCGGGGGGGGCACTAGCGGGAGAAACGAGCAGTACTTC.

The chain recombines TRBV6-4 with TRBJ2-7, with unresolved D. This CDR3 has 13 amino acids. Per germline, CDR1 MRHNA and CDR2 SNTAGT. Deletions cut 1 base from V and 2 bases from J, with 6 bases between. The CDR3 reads CASSDWPTYEQYF. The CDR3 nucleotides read TGTGCCAGCAGTGACTGGCCGACCTACGAGCAGTACTTC.

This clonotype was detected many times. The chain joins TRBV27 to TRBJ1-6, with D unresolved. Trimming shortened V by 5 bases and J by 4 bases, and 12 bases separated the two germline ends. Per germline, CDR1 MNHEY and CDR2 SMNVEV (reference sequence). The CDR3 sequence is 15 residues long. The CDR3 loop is CASSPSVLYNSPLHF. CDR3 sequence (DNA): TGTGCCAGCAGTCCTAGTGTCCTGTATAATTCACCCCTCCACTTT.

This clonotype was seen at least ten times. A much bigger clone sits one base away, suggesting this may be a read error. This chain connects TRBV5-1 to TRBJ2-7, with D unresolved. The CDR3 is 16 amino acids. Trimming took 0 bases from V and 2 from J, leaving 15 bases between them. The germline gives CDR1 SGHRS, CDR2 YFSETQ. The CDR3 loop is CASSLGGRSSAYEQYF. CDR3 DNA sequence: TGCGCCAGCAGCTTGGGTGGACGGTCAAGCGCCTACGAGCAGTACTTC.

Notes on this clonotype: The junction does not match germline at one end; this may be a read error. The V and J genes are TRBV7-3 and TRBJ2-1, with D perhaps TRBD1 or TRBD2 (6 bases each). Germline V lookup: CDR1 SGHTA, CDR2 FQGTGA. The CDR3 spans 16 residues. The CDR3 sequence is CASSQGMRGAGNEQFF. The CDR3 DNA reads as TGCGCCAGTAGCCAAGGTATGAGGGGGGCGGGGAATGAGCAGTTCTTC.

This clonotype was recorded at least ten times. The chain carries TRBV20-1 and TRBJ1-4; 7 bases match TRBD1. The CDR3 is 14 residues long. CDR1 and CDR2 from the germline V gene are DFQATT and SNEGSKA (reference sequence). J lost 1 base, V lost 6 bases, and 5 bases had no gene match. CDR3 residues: CSARAGGTNEKLFF. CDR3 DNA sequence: TGCAGTGCCCGCGCAGGGGGAACTAATGAAAAACTGTTTTTT.

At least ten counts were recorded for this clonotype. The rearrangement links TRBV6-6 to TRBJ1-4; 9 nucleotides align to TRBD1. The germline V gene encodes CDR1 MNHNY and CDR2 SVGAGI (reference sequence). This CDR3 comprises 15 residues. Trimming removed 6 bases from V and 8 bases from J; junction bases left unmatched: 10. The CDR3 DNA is TGTGCCAGCAGGGGGGGGGACAGGGACCCCGAAAAACTGTTTTTT. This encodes CASRGGDRDPEKLFF.

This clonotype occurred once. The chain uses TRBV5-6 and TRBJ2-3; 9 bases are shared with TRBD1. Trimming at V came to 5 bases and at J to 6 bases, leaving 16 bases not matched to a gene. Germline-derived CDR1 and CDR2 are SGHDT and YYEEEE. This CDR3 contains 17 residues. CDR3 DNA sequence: TGTGCCAGCAGACAACAGGGGGCCCTACGAGCAGTGGATACGCAGTATTTT. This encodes CASRQQGALRAVDTQYF.

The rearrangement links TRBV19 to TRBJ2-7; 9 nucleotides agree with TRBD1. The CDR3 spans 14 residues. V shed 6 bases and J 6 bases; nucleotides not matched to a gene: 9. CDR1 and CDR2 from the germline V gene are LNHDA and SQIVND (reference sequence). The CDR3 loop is CASSLLGQGSEQYF. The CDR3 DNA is TGTGCCAGTAGCTTATTAGGACAGGGGAGCGAGCAGTACTTC.

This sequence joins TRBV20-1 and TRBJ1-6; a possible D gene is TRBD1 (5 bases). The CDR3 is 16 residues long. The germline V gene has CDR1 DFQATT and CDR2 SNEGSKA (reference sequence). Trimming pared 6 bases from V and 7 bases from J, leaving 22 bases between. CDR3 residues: CSAYDRGILGNSPLHF. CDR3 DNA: TGCAGTGCCTACGACCGGGGGATTTTAGGGAATTCACCCCTCCACTTT.

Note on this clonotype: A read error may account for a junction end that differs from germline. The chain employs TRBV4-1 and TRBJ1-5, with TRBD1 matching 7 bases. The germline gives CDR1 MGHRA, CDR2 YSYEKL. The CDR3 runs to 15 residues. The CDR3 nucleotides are TGCGCCAGCAGCCGCACAGGGGTTGAGGGTCAGCCCCAGCAATTT. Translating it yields CASSRTGVEGQPQQF.

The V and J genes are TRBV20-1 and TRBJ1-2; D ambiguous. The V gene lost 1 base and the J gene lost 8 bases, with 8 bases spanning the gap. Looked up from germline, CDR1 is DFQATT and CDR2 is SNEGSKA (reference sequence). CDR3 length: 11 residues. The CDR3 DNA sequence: TGCAGTGCTAGAGCAGCGGGGGGCTACACCTTC. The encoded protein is CSARAAGGYTF.

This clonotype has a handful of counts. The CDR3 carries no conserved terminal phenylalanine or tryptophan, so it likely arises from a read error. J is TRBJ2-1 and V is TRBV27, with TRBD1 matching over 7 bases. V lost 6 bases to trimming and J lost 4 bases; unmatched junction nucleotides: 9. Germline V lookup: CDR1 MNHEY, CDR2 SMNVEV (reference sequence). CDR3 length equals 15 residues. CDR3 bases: TGTGCCAGCAGCGCTGGAACAGGGGCATACAATGAGCAGTTCCTC. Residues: CASSAGTGAYNEQFL.

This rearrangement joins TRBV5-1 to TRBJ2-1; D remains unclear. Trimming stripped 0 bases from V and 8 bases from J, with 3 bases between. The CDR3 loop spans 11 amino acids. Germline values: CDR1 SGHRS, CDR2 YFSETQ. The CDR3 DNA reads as TGCGCCAGCAGCTTGGCCGATGAGCAGTTCTTC. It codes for CASSLADEQFF.

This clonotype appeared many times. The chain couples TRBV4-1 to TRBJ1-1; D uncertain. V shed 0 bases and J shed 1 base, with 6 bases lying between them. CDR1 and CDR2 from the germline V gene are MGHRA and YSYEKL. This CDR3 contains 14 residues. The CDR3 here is CASSQDRQNTEAFF. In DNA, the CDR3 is TGCGCCAGCAGCCAAGATCGGCAGAACACTGAAGCTTTCTTT.

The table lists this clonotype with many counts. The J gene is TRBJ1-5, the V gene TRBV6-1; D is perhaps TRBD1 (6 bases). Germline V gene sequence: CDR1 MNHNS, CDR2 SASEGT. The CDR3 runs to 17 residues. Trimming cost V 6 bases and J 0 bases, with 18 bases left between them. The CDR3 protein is CASSPRAGQNSNQPQHF. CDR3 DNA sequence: TGTGCCAGCAGCCCCCGGGCTGGACAGAATAGCAATCAGCCCCAGCATTTT.

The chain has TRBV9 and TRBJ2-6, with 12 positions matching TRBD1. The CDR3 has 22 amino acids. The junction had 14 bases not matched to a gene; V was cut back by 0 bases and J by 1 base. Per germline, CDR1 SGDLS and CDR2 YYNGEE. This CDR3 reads CASSVARDRGRLIGSGANVLTF. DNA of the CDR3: TGTGCCAGCAGCGTAGCCAGGGACAGGGGGCGCCTAATTGGATCTGGGGCCAACGTCCTGACTTTC.

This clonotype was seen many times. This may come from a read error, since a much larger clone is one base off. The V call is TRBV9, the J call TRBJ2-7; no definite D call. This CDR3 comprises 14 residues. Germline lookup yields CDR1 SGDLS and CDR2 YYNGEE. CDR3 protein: CASCVDTGRYEQYF. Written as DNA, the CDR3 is TGTGCCAGCTGCGTAGATACGGGTCGCTACGAGCAGTACTTC.

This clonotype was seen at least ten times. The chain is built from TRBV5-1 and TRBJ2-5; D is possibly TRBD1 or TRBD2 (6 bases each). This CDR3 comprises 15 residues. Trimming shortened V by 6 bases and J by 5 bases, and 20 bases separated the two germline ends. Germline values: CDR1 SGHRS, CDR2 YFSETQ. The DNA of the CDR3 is TGCGCCAGCACATCGGGGGCAGATTTTACGGAGACCCAGTACTTC. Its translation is CASTSGADFTETQYF.

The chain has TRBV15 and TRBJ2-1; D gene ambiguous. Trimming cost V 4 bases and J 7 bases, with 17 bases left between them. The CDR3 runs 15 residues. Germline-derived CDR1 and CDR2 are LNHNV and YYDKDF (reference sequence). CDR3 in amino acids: CATSTYSGLGNEQFF. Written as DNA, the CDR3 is TGTGCCACCAGCACTTACAGTGGCCTCGGGAATGAGCAGTTCTTC.

CDR3 sequence reads: CATVPTGNQPQHF. CDR3 nucleotide sequence: TGCGCCACCGTACCGACAGGTAATCAGCCCCAGCATTTT. The chain links TRBV10-1 to TRBJ1-5; TRBD1 might be the D (6 bases). V was shortened by 10 bases and J by 4 bases, with 14 bases between the two germline ends. The germline V gene encodes CDR1 WNHNN and CDR2 SYGVQD (reference sequence). The CDR3 length is 13 residues.

The CDR3 sequence is CSQVGGLEQYF. CDR3 DNA: TGCAGCCAAGTAGGAGGGCTCGAGCAGTACTTC. This chain links TRBV29-1 with TRBJ2-7, with D possibly TRBD2 on 6 matching bases. The CDR3 is 11 amino acids. V lost 8 bases and J 6 bases, leaving 14 bases between the germline ends. The germline V gene encodes CDR1 SQVTM and CDR2 ANQGSEA.